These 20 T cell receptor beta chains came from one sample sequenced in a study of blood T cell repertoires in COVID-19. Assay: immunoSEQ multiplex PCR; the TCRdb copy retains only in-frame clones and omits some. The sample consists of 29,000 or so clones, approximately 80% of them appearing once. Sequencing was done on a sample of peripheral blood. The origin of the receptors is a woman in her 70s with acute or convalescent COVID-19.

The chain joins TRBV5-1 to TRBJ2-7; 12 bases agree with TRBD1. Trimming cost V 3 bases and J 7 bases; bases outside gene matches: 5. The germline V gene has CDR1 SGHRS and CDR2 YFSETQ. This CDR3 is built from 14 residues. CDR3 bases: TGCGCCAGCAGCTCGGGACAGGGGGCACGGGAGCAGTACTTC. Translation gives CASSSGQGAREQYF.

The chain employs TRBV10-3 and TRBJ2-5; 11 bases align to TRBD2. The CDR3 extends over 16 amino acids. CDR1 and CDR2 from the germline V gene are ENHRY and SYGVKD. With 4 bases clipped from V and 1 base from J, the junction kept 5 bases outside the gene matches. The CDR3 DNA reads TGTGCCATCAGTGGGGGACTAGCGGAAACCCAAGAGACCCAGTACTTC. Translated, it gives CAISGGLAETQETQYF.

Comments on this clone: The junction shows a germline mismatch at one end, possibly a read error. The CDR3 is CASSPHTGYTYEQYF. The CDR3 DNA follows: TGTGCTAGCAGCCCTCACACAGGGTACACCTACGAGCAGTACTTC. The chain uses TRBV7-7 and TRBJ2-7, with D perhaps TRBD1 (6 bases). The CDR3 extends over 15 amino acids. Germline values: CDR1 SSHAT, CDR2 FNYEAQ (reference sequence).

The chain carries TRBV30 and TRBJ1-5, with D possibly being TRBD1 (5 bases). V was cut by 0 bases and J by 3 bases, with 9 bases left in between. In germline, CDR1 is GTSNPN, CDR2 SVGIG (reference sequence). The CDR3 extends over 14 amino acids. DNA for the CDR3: TGTGCCTGGAGTGTAGCAGGGAACAATCAGCCCCAGCATTTT. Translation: CAWSVAGNNQPQHF.

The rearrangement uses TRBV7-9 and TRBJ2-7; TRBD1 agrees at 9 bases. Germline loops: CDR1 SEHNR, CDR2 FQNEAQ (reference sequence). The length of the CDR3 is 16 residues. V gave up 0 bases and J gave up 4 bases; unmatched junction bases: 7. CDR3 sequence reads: CASSLAWTGEDYEQYF. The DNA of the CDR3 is TGTGCCAGCAGCTTAGCTTGGACAGGGGAAGATTACGAGCAGTACTTC.

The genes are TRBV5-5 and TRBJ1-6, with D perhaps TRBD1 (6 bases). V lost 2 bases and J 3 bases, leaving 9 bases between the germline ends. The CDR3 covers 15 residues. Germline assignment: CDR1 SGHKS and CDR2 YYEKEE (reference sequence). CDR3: CASSFTGIYNSPLHF. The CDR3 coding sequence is TGTGCCAGCAGCTTTACAGGGATCTATAATTCACCCCTCCACTTT. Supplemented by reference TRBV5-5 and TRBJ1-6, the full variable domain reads DAGVTQSPTHLIKTRGQQVTLRCSPISGHKSVSWYQQVLGQGPQFIFQYYEKEERGRGNFPDRFSARQFPNYSSELNVNALLLGDSALYLCASSFTGIYNSPLHFGNGTRLTVT.

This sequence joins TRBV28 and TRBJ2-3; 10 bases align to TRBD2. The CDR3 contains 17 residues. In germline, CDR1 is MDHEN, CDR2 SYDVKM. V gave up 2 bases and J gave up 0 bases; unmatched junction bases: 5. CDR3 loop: CASSLGAGGPSTDTQYF. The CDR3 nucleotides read TGTGCCAGCAGTTTAGGAGCGGGAGGGCCGAGCACAGATACGCAGTATTTT. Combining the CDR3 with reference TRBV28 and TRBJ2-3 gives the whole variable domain DVKVTQSSRYLVKRTGEKVFLECVQDMDHENMFWYRQDPGLGLRLIYFSYDVKMKEKGDIPEGYSVSREKKERFSLILESASTNQTSMYLCASSLGAGGPSTDTQYFGPGTRLTVL.

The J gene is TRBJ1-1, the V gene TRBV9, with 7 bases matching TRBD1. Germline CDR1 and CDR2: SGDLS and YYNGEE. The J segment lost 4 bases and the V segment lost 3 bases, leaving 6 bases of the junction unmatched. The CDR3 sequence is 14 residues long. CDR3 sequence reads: CASSGDRVSTEAFF. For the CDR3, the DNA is TGTGCCAGCAGCGGTGACAGGGTAAGCACTGAAGCTTTCTTT.

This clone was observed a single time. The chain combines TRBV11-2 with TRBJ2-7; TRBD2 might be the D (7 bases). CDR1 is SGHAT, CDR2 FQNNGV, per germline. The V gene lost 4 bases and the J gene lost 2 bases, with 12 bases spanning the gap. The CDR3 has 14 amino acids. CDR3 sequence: CASSYRGDTYEQYF. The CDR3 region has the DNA TGTGCCAGCAGCTACCGGGGGGACACCTACGAGCAGTACTTC.

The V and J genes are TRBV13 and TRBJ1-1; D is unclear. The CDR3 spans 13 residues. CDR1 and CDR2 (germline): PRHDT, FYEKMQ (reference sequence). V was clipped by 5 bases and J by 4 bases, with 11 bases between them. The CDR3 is CASSREEGTEAFF. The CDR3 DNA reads TGTGCCAGCAGCAGGGAGGAGGGCACTGAAGCTTTCTTT.

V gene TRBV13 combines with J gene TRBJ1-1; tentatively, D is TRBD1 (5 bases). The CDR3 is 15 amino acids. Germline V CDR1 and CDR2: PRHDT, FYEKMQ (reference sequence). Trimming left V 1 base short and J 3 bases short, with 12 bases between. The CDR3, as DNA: TGTGCCAGCAGCTTAGAGGGGCCAGGAGACACTGAAGCTTTCTTT. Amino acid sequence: CASSLEGPGDTEAFF.

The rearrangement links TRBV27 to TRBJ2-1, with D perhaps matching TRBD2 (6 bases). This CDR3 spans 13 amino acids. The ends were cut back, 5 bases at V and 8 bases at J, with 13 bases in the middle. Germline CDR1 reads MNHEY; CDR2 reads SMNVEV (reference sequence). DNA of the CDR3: TGTGCCAGCAGTGCCCCCGGGGGATATGAGCAGTTCTTC. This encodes CASSAPGGYEQFF.

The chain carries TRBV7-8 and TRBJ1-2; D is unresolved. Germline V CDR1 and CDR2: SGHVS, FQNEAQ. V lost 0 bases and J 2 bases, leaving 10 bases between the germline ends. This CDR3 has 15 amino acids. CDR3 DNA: TGTGCCAGCAGCTTAGCAGAGGGAACCAACTATGGCTACACCTTC. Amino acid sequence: CASSLAEGTNYGYTF.

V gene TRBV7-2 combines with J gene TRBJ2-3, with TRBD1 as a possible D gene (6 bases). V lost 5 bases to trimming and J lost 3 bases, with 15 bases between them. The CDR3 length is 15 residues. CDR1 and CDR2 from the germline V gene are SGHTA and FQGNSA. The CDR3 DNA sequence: TGTGCCAGCAGCCCGGACAGAATAAGGACAGATACGCAGTATTTT. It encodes CASSPDRIRTDTQYF.

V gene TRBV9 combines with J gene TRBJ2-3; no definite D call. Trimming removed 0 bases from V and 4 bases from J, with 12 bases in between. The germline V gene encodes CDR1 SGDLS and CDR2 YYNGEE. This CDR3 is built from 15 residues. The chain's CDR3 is CASSVGRWASDTQYF. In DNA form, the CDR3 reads TGTGCCAGCAGCGTAGGCAGATGGGCTTCAGATACGCAGTATTTT.

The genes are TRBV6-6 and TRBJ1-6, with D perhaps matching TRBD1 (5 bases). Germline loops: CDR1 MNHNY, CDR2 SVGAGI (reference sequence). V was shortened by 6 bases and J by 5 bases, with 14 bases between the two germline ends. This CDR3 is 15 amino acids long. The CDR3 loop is CASRVHDSDNSPLHF. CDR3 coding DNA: TGTGCCAGCAGGGTCCACGACAGCGATAATTCACCCCTCCACTTT.

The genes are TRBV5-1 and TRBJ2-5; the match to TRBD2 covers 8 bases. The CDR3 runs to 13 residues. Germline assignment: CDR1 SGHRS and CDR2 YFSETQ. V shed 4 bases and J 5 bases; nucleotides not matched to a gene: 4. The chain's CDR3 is CASSEGTRETQYF. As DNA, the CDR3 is TGCGCCAGCAGCGAAGGGACTAGGGAGACCCAGTACTTC.

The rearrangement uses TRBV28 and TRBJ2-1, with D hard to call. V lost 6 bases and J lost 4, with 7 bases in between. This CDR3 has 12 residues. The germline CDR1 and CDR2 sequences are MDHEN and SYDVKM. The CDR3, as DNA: TGTGCCAGCAGACACGATTACAATGAGCAGTTCTTC. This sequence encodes CASRHDYNEQFF. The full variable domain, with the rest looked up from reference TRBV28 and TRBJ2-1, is DVKVTQSSRYLVKRTGEKVFLECVQDMDHENMFWYRQDPGLGLRLIYFSYDVKMKEKGDIPEGYSVSREKKERFSLILESASTNQTSMYLCASRHDYNEQFFGPGTRLTVL.

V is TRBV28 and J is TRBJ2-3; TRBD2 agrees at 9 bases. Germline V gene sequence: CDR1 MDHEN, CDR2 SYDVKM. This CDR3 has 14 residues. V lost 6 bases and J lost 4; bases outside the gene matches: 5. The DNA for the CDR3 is TGTGCCAGCAGCATAGCGGGAGCCTCAGATACGCAGTATTTT. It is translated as CASSIAGASDTQYF.

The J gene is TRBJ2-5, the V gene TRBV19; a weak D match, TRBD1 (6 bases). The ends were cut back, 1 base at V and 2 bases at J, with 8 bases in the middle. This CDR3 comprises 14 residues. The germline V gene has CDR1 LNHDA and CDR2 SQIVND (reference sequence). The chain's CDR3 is CASSIGQAQETQYF. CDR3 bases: TGTGCCAGTAGTATAGGACAGGCACAAGAGACCCAGTACTTC.